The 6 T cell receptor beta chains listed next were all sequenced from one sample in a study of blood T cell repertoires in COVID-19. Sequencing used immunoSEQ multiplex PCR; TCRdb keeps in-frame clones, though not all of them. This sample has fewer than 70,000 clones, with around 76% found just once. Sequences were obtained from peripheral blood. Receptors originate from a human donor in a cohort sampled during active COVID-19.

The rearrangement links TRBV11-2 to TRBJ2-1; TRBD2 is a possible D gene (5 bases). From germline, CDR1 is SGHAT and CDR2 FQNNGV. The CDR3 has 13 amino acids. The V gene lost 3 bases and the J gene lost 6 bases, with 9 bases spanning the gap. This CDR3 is CASSFGDPNEQFF. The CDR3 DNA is TGTGCCAGCAGCTTCGGGGATCCCAATGAGCAGTTCTTC.

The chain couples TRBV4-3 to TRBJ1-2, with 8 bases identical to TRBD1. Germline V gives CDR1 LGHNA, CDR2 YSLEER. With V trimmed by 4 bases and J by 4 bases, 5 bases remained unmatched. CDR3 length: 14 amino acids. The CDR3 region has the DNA TGCGCCAGCAGCCGAGGACAGGGACTCTATGGCTACACCTTC. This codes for CASSRGQGLYGYTF.

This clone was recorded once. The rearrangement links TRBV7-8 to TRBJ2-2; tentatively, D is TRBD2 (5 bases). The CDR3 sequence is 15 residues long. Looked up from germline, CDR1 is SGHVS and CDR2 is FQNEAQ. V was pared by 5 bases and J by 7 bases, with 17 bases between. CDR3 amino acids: CASSPGPGNVGELFF. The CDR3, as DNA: TGTGCCAGCAGCCCTGGACCGGGAAATGTCGGGGAGCTGTTTTTT.

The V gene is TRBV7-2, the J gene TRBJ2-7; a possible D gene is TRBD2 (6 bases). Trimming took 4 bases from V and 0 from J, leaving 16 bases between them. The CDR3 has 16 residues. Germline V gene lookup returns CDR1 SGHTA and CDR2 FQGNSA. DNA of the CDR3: TGTGCCAGCAGCTGGGCCTACGGGCGGGGCTCCTACGAGCAGTACTTC. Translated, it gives CASSWAYGRGSYEQYF.

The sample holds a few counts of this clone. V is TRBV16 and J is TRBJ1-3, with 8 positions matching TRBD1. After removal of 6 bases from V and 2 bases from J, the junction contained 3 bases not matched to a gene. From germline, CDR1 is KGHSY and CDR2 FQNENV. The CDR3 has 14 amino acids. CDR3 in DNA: TGTGCCAGCAGGCAACAGGGGGCTGGAAACACCATATATTTT. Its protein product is CASRQQGAGNTIYF.

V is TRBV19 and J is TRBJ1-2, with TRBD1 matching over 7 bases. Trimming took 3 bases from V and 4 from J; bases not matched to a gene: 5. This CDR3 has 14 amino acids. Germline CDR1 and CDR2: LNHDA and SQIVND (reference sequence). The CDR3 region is CASSIRDSGYGYTF. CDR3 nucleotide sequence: TGTGCCAGTAGTATTCGGGACAGTGGCTATGGCTACACCTTC.